These T cell receptor beta chains were read from a single sample in a study of human T cells and chemical hapten exposure. TCRdb ran MiXCR on the RACE reads and lists one entry per CDR3 protein. This sample carries around 130,000 distinct CDR3 sequences, roughly 10% of them seen once, and the ten largest clones take approximately 2.5%. The sequencing used whole blood, collected in connection with sensitization to the hapten diphenylcyclopropenone (DPC). Receptors were obtained from a woman aged 45-65 years with alopecia areata. Some clones in this sample may be carry-over from other donors' samples. The CDR3 runs from the conserved cysteine through the conserved F or W. The order of the fields is V gene, clone size, J gene, D gene, CDR3 protein, CDR3 DNA. D genes are given only for firm matches. Rows may omit the clone size; those that give it use once, few, many or a size class.

TRBV24-1,few,TRBJ1-1,-,CATRGQLNTEAFF,TGTGCCACCAGAGGACAGCTGAACACTGAAGCTTTCTTT
TRBV10-3,few,TRBJ2-5,-,CAISESAGSPETQYF,TGTGCCATCAGTGAGTCAGCTGGTTCTCCGGAGACCCAGTACTTC
TRBV6-5,few,TRBJ2-7,TRBD2,CASSPGTSSEQYF,TGTGCCAGCAGTCCTGGGACTAGTAGTGAGCAGTACTTC
TRBV12-3/TRBV12-4,few,TRBJ1-5,TRBD1,CASSLGDRGGQPQHF,TGTGCCAGCAGTTTAGGTGACAGGGGGGGTCAGCCCCAGCATTTT
TRBV18,-,TRBJ2-5,-,CASSPAEVRRETQYF,TGTGCCAGCTCACCAGCCGAGGTTCGGAGGGAGACCCAGTACTTC
TRBV7-2,-,TRBJ2-3,TRBD2,CASTSKGGPNTQYF,TGTGCCAGCACGTCGAAGGGAGGGCCGAATACGCAGTATTTT
TRBV7-9,-,TRBJ2-3,-,CASSPPGLTDTQYF,TGTGCCAGCAGCCCCCCTGGCCTCACAGATACGCAGTATTTT
TRBV28,-,TRBJ2-3,-,CASSFPGLGTDTQYF,TGTGCCAGCAGTTTCCCCGGACTCGGCACAGATACGCAGTATTTT
TRBV6-2/TRBV6-3,-,TRBJ2-1,TRBD2,CASNQLAGEDEQFF,TGTGCCAGCAACCAACTAGCGGGAGAGGATGAGCAGTTCTTC
TRBV20-1,few,TRBJ1-2,-,CSASSGGSYYGYTF,TGCAGTGCTAGTTCCGGGGGCTCCTACTATGGCTACACCTTC
TRBV12-3/TRBV12-4,few,TRBJ1-5,-,CASTVGQSREPQHF,TGTGCCAGCACCGTCGGGCAGTCCAGGGAGCCCCAGCATTTT
TRBV11-1,many,TRBJ2-7,TRBD1,CASSLDRVVHEQYF,TGTGCCAGCAGCTTGGACAGGGTAGTACACGAGCAGTACTTC
TRBV12-3/TRBV12-4,-,TRBJ2-7,-,CASSMDSYEQYF,TGTGCCAGCAGTATGGACAGCTACGAGCAGTACTTC
TRBV29-1,many,TRBJ2-3,-,CSVRDSKADTQYF,TGCAGCGTTCGGGACTCCAAGGCAGATACGCAGTATTTT
TRBV4-3,-,TRBJ2-7,TRBD1,CASSVARDRPLEQYF,TGCGCCAGCAGCGTCGCCCGGGACAGGCCCCTCGAGCAGTACTTC
TRBV24-1,few,TRBJ1-1,TRBD1,CATLTGRTEAFF,TGTGCCACTCTGACAGGGCGGACTGAAGCTTTCTTT
TRBV27,-,TRBJ2-5,-,CASSLRRQTLETQYF,TGTGCCAGCAGTTTACGGCGGCAGACCTTGGAGACCCAGTACTTC
TRBV27,few,TRBJ1-1,-,CASSAWDGKFEAFF,TGTGCCAGCAGTGCTTGGGACGGGAAGTTTGAAGCTTTCTTT
TRBV4-3,many,TRBJ2-3,TRBD1,CASSQDPRTGGSTDTQYF,TGCGCCAGCAGCCAAGATCCCCGGACAGGGGGCTCGACAGATACGCAGTATTTT
TRBV25-1,-,TRBJ1-4,TRBD1,CASSGTGGTNEKLFF,TGTGCCAGCAGTGGGACAGGGGGGACTAATGAAAAACTGTTTTTT
TRBV20-1,-,TRBJ2-3,-,CSARDPWTSTDTQYF,TGCAGTGCTAGAGATCCCTGGACTAGCACAGATACGCAGTATTTT
TRBV5-6,once,TRBJ1-1,TRBD1,CASSPTGRIAEAFF,TGTGCCAGCAGCCCGACAGGGAGGATCGCTGAAGCTTTCTTT
TRBV20-1,few,TRBJ2-5,TRBD2,CSATRTSGGAGQETQYF,TGCAGTGCTACTCGGACTAGCGGGGGGGCCGGCCAAGAGACCCAGTACTTC
TRBV5-1,few,TRBJ2-3,-,CASSLDGVLPDTQYF,TGCGCCAGCAGCTTAGACGGCGTTCTTCCAGATACGCAGTATTTT
TRBV9,-,TRBJ2-7,TRBD1,CASSVGTGSSYEQYF,TGTGCCAGCAGCGTAGGGACAGGGAGCTCCTACGAGCAGTACTTC
TRBV5-1,few,TRBJ2-1,TRBD1,CASSLGQGSYNEQFF,TGCGCCAGCAGCTTGGGACAGGGGTCCTACAATGAGCAGTTCTTC
TRBV29-1,few,TRBJ1-3,-,CSVELQAPGNTIYF,TGCAGCGTTGAGCTACAGGCTCCTGGAAACACCATATATTTT
TRBV7-8,-,TRBJ2-5,-,CASSLRGAQETQYF,TGTGCCAGCAGCTTAAGGGGGGCCCAAGAGACCCAGTACTTC
TRBV6-1,-,TRBJ2-1,-,CASSAYNEQFF,TGTGCCAGCAGTGCTTACAATGAGCAGTTCTTC
TRBV20-1,few,TRBJ2-2,TRBD2,CSAREGTSRDTGELFF,TGCAGTGCTAGAGAGGGGACTAGCAGGGACACCGGGGAGCTGTTTTTT
TRBV5-1,-,TRBJ2-7,-,CASSRGSRINF,TGCGCCAGCAGTCGAGGCAGCCGGATAAACTTC
TRBV6-5,-,TRBJ2-4,TRBD1,CASSSTRDSDQYF,TGTGCCAGCAGTTCAACACGGGACAGCGATCAGTACTTC
TRBV7-2,-,TRBJ1-1,TRBD1,CASSRTGGEAFF,TGTGCCAGCAGCCGGACAGGCGGGGAAGCTTTCTTT
TRBV14,few,TRBJ1-1,-,CASSQEPGRLGITEAFF,TGTGCCAGCAGCCAAGAACCGGGACGGCTTGGGATCACTGAAGCTTTCTTT
TRBV12-3/TRBV12-4,-,TRBJ1-1,-,CASSYNSGTEAFF,TGTGCCAGCTCTTATAACAGCGGTACTGAAGCTTTCTTT
TRBV28,many,TRBJ2-1,-,CASSSPDRYTEQFF,TGTGCCAGCAGTTCCCCCGACAGGTATACTGAGCAGTTCTTC
TRBV20-1,-,TRBJ2-3,TRBD1,CSARGGQGPDTQYF,TGCAGTGCTAGAGGGGGACAGGGACCAGATACGCAGTATTTT
TRBV11-2,many,TRBJ2-3,TRBD1,CASSLRRDRYTDTQYF,TGTGCCAGCAGCTTAAGGCGGGACAGGTACACAGATACGCAGTATTTT
TRBV4-2,-,TRBJ1-1,-,CASSQPGRGIVGAFF,TGTGCCAGCAGCCAACCAGGGCGGGGTATCGTGGGAGCTTTCTTT
TRBV12-3/TRBV12-4,many,TRBJ1-4,-,CASRGPQPYEKLFF,TGTGCCAGCAGGGGACCCCAGCCGTACGAAAAACTGTTTTTT
TRBV20-1,many,TRBJ2-3,TRBD2,CDPLRLAIDTDTQYF,TGCGATCCTCTTAGACTAGCGATAGACACAGATACGCAGTATTTT
TRBV12-3/TRBV12-4,-,TRBJ2-1,TRBD1,CASRADRVNEQFF,TGTGCCAGCAGGGCCGACAGGGTCAATGAGCAGTTCTTC
TRBV6-6,-,TRBJ1-2,TRBD1,CASTPGQSGYTF,TGTGCCAGCACCCCGGGACAGTCTGGCTACACCTTC
TRBV20-1,many,TRBJ2-3,TRBD2,CSADEYGGGTGDTQYF,TGCAGTGCTGATGAATATGGCGGGGGTACGGGAGATACGCAGTATTTT
TRBV6-5,few,TRBJ1-1,-,CASSGRNTEAFF,TGTGCCAGCTCAGGGCGAAACACTGAAGCTTTCTTT
TRBV3-1,few,TRBJ1-4,-,CASSPLDGGNEKLFF,TGTGCCAGCAGCCCACTGGACGGGGGTAATGAAAAACTGTTTTTT
TRBV14,once,TRBJ1-1,-,CASSKEYNTRLNTEAFF,TGTGCCAGCAGCAAAGAGTATAACACCCGATTGAACACTGAAGCTTTCTTT
TRBV5-6,many,TRBJ2-7,-,CASSPGDSHEQYF,TGTGCCAGCAGCCCGGGGGACAGCCACGAGCAGTACTTC
TRBV18,few,TRBJ2-6,-,CASSPYDSGANVLTF,TGTGCCAGCTCACCTTATGACTCTGGGGCCAACGTCCTGACTTTC
TRBV7-6,few,TRBJ1-1,-,CASRSLNTEAFF,TGTGCCAGCCGCAGCTTGAACACTGAAGCTTTCTTT
TRBV2,-,TRBJ1-2,-,CASSPEGANYGYTF,TGTGCCAGCAGCCCTGAGGGAGCTAACTATGGCTACACCTTC
TRBV3-1,few,TRBJ2-5,TRBD2,CASSLRLAAPGETQYF,TGTGCCAGCAGCCTCCGACTAGCGGCACCCGGAGAGACCCAGTACTTC
TRBV7-9,-,TRBJ2-3,-,CASSLMRGTDTQYF,TGTGCCAGCAGCTTAATGAGGGGCACAGATACGCAGTATTTT
TRBV7-2,few,TRBJ2-3,-,CASSFLAHSTDTQYF,TGTGCCAGCAGCTTCCTAGCGCATAGCACAGATACGCAGTATTTT
TRBV29-1,-,TRBJ1-1,-,CSVEGLGGRFLSEAFF,TGCAGCGTTGAAGGCTTGGGGGGCAGGTTTTTGTCTGAAGCTTTCTTT